This is a list of T cell receptor beta chains from one sample in a study of neurological immune-mediated disorders. TCRdb reprocessed the 5' RACE reads via MiXCR and lists one record per CDR3 protein. This sample has around 69,000 distinct CDR3 sequences, with roughly a tenth found just once. What was sequenced was PBMCs. The receptors were sampled from a man aged 25-40 years in good health. The CDR3 runs from the conserved cysteine through the conserved F or W. Each record gives: V gene, D gene, J gene, clone size, CDR3 DNA, CDR3 protein. D genes are given only for firm matches. Where a row states a size, it is once, few, many or the class of an expanded clone; other rows omit it.

>TRBV11-3|TRBD1|TRBJ2-3|many
TGTGCCAGCAGCCCAACCCGGGACAGGGGGACACCTAATACGCAGTATTTT
CASSPTRDRGTPNTQYF
>TRBV3-1|.|TRBJ2-7|few
TGTGCCAGCAGCCAAACCGGGACCCCGAACCCCTACGAGCAGTACTTC
CASSQTGTPNPYEQYF
>TRBV3-1|.|TRBJ2-1|many
.
CASSLFGSGSSFF
>TRBV15|.|TRBJ1-5|many
TGTGCCACCCGGGACACTAGGAACAATCAGCCCCAGCATTTT
CATRDTRNNQPQHF
>TRBV14|.|TRBJ2-1|many
TGTGCCAGCAGCCACAGGGAACTAGTTAGGGATGAGCAGTTCTTC
CASSHRELVRDEQFF
>TRBV7-9|TRBD1|TRBJ1-5|.
TGTGCCAGCAGCCCGGACAGGGTGAAAGGACAGCCCCAGCATTTT
CASSPDRVKGQPQHF
>TRBV5-1|.|TRBJ2-5|many
TGCGCCAGCAGCCCCTCCAACCAAGAGACCCAGTACTTC
CASSPSNQETQYF
>TRBV12-3/TRBV12-4|.|TRBJ1-3|few
TGTGCCAGCAGTTTCCGAGCAGGGACTGGAAACACCATATATTTT
CASSFRAGTGNTIYF
>TRBV10-3|.|TRBJ2-3|.
TGTGCCATCAGTGATTCAGGCCCCACAGATACGCAGTATTTT
CAISDSGPTDTQYF
>TRBV30|.|TRBJ2-7|once
TGTGCCTGGAGTGACACAGGGACTTACGAGCAGTACTTC
CAWSDTGTYEQYF
>TRBV28|TRBD2|TRBJ2-2|.
TGTGTCAGCAAACTAGCGGGCACCGGGGAGCTGTTTTTT
CVSKLAGTGELFF
>TRBV20-1|.|TRBJ1-2|.
TGCAGTGCTAGAGCCGAGACAGTTAACTATGGGTACACCTTC
CSARAETVNYGYTF
>TRBV5-1|TRBD2|TRBJ2-2|many
TGCGCCAGCAGCCCACCCCGGCTAGCGGGAGGTACCGGGGAGCTGTTTTTT
CASSPPRLAGGTGELFF
>TRBV4-1|TRBD2|TRBJ2-3|many
TGCGCCAGCAGCCAAGATCGGACTAGCGGGACGGATACGCAGTATTTT
CASSQDRTSGTDTQYF
>TRBV12-3/TRBV12-4|.|TRBJ2-1|many
TGTGCCAGCAGCCCTGCCCTAACTAGCAATGAGCAGTTCTTC
CASSPALTSNEQFF
>TRBV5-1|.|TRBJ2-3|many
TGCGCCAGCAGCTCAGGACAGTCTTCTAGCACAGATACGCAGTATTTT
CASSSGQSSSTDTQYF
>TRBV7-9|.|TRBJ2-1|few
TGTGCCAGCAGCTTTAACCATGAGCAGTTCTTC
CASSFNHEQFF
>TRBV3-1|.|TRBJ2-7|many
TGTGCCAGCAGCCTGGGACTCCAGCCCTACGAGCAGTACTTC
CASSLGLQPYEQYF
>TRBV11-2|.|TRBJ2-5|many
TGTGCCAGCAGCTTTGGGAAGGAGACCCAGTACTTC
CASSFGKETQYF
>TRBV18|.|TRBJ1-4|many
TGTGCCAGCTCACCACCACAGACCCAAAATGAAAAACTGTTTTTT
CASSPPQTQNEKLFF
>TRBV5-1|.|TRBJ2-3|.
TGCGCCAGCAGCTTGGAGTTTAACACAGATACGCAGTATTTT
CASSLEFNTDTQYF
>TRBV5-1|.|TRBJ2-7|many
TGCGCCAGCAGCTCCCTCCCGGGGGACAACGAGCAGTACTTC
CASSSLPGDNEQYF
>TRBV5-1|.|TRBJ1-5|many
TGCGCCAGCAGCGAAGGGACCGCGAGCAATCAGCCCCAGCATTTT
CASSEGTASNQPQHF
>TRBV7-2|.|TRBJ2-7|few
TGTGCCAGCAGCTTAGGAGCCGAGCAGTACTTC
CASSLGAEQYF
>TRBV29-1|.|TRBJ2-3|many
TGCAGCCTCACCAGGAGGGGAAGAGGCACAGATACGCAGTATTTT
CSLTRRGRGTDTQYF
>TRBV9|.|TRBJ2-3|many
TGTGCCAGCAGCGTTGGGGTATTGGACACAGATACGCAGTATTTT
CASSVGVLDTDTQYF
>TRBV28|TRBD1|TRBJ2-7|many
TGTGCCAGCCCCTCCCCGGACAGGGCAAAGCAGTACTTC
CASPSPDRAKQYF
>TRBV5-1|.|TRBJ2-3|many
TGCGCCAGCAGCTTGGAGCCCGTCGAAGATACGCAGTATTTT
CASSLEPVEDTQYF
>TRBV20-1|TRBD2|TRBJ2-1|many
TGCAGTGCTAGAGTCGGACTAGCAGGGAGTCTCTACAATGAGCAGTTCTTC
CSARVGLAGSLYNEQFF
>TRBV30|.|TRBJ2-3|many
TGTGCCTGGTCCAGGAGCCCCACCACAGATACGCAGTATTTT
CAWSRSPTTDTQYF
>TRBV6-6|TRBD2|TRBJ2-1|many
TGTGCCAGCAGTTACTTGCCGGGACTAGCGGACAATGAGCAGTTCTTC
CASSYLPGLADNEQFF
>TRBV29-1|TRBD1|TRBJ2-2|many
TGCAGCGCCGGGACAGGGGGGTACGCCGGGGAGCTGTTTTTT
CSAGTGGYAGELFF
>TRBV5-1|TRBD2|TRBJ2-5|few
TGCGCCAGCAGCTTGGTCCCGCTAGCGGGAGGGGAGACCCAGTACTTC
CASSLVPLAGGETQYF
>TRBV7-9|.|TRBJ2-1|many
TGTGCCAGCAGCTTACGAGGGAGCGACCGCTCCTACAATGAGCAGTTCTTC
CASSLRGSDRSYNEQFF
>TRBV14|.|TRBJ2-5|many
TGTGCCAGCAGCCCTCCGGGCTTCCAAGAGACCCAGTACTTC
CASSPPGFQETQYF
>TRBV21-1|.|TRBJ2-6|many
TGTGCCAGCTTATCTAGCCCCGGGACAGGGTCTGCTGGGGCCAACGTCCTGACTTTC
CASLSSPGTGSAGANVLTF
>TRBV7-6|.|TRBJ2-2|.
TGTGCCAGCACCGACCTGGGAAGTAACACCGGGGAGCTGTTTTTT
CASTDLGSNTGELFF
>TRBV27|TRBD1|TRBJ2-7|many
TGTGCCAGCAGTTTAAGGCCACAGGGGGCGGCCTACGAGCAGTACTTC
CASSLRPQGAAYEQYF
>TRBV12-3/TRBV12-4|TRBD1|TRBJ1-3|many
TGTGCCAGCAGTTTAGAGGGAGTCAGGGGGGACACCATATATTTT
CASSLEGVRGDTIYF
>TRBV5-1|TRBD1|TRBJ1-4|.
TGCGCCAGCAGCTCCGACAGGGAAGGTGAAAAACTGTTTTTT
CASSSDREGEKLFF
>TRBV11-2|TRBD2|TRBJ2-3|many
TGTGCCAGCAGCTTAGTTGGGGCGGGACTAGCAGATACGCAGTATTTT
CASSLVGAGLADTQYF
>TRBV11-2|TRBD2|TRBJ2-7|many
TGTGCCAGCAGCTTATACCGGACTAGCGCGATCTCCTACGAGCAGTACTTC
CASSLYRTSAISYEQYF
>TRBV5-6|.|TRBJ2-1|many
TGTGCCAGCAGCTTGGCGGCGGGCTGGGAGCAGTTCTTC
CASSLAAGWEQFF
>TRBV6-5|.|TRBJ1-3|many
TGTGCCAGCAGCCCCTCCACAGGAAACACCATATATTTT
CASSPSTGNTIYF
>TRBV10-3|TRBD2|TRBJ2-1|many
TGTGCCATCAGTGAGTCGGTCCTAGCGGGATGGAATGAGCAGTTCTTC
CAISESVLAGWNEQFF
>TRBV20-1|.|TRBJ2-7|few
TGCAGTGCCGCCCTAGGAGCGCGTAGCGAGCAGTACTTC
CSAALGARSEQYF
>TRBV3-1|.|TRBJ2-3|many
TGTGCCAGCAGCCAAGGGAGAGGGGCGCAGTATTTT
CASSQGRGAQYF
>TRBV5-1|TRBD2|TRBJ2-5|many
TGCGCCAGCAGCTTGGATTGGCGGGAGACTTCGATTCAAGAGACCCAGTACTTC
CASSLDWRETSIQETQYF